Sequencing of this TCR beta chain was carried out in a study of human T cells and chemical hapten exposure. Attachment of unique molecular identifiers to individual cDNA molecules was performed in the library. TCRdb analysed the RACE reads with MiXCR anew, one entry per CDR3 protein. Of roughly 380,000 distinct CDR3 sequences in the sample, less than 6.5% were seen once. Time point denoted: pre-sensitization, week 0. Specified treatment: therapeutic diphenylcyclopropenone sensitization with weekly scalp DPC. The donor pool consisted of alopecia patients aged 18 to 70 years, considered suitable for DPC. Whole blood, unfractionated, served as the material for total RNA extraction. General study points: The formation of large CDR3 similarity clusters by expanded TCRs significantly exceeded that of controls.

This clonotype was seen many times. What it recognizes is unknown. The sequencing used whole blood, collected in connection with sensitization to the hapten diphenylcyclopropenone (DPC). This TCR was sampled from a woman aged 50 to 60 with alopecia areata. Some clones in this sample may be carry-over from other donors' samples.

The CDR3 coding sequence is TGTGCCAGCGCCCTATTTGCCGGAGATACGCAGTATTTT. The encoded protein is CASALFAGDTQYF. The chain uses TRBV6-4 and TRBJ2-3; D call uncertain. With 8 bases removed from V and 5 bases from J, the gap between germline ends came to 14 bases. Germline CDR1 MRHNA, CDR2 SNTAGT. CDR3 length equals 13 residues.